This T cell receptor beta chain emerged from a study of blood T cell repertoires in COVID-19. The overall study: The United States, Italy and Spain provided the acute and convalescent COVID-19 samples.

The CDR3 totals 16 residues. Trimming removed 4 bases from V and 2 bases from J, with 16 bases in between. Germline CDR1 and CDR2: SGHNT and YENEEA. Profiling relied on immunoSEQ multiplex PCR, and the TCRdb table lists in-frame clones only, not all of them. The sample gives around 64,000 clones, approximately 90% of which show up once; about 3.5% is in the top ten. This sequence was found in a man aged 50 to 60 with active COVID-19. This sequence joins TRBV11-3 and TRBJ2-3; D might be TRBD2 (5 bases). The material sequenced was peripheral blood. CDR3 nucleotide sequence: TGTGCCAGCAGCTCCGACCGGGATCCCCACACAGATACGCAGTATTTT. The encoded protein is CASSSDRDPHTDTQYF.